This T cell receptor beta chain was retrieved from a study of Ad26.COV2.S vaccination and SARS-CoV-2 variants. The table came from immunoSEQ multiplex PCR; TCRdb's copy has only in-frame clones and leaves some out. The data contain around 300,000 clones, 85% to 90% of them seen just once; the ten biggest clones take up around 5.3%. As for treatment: some 20 received Ad26.COV2.S at low or high dose, single or two shots; 5 received placebo; per-sample allocation not given. Samples were taken on day 63 after the first vaccine or placebo injection. In Boston, an adult donor aged 18-55 years took part. The CDR3 is made up of 14 amino acids. Germline CDR1 LGHNA, CDR2 YNFKEQ. V shed 1 base and J shed 6 bases, with 10 bases lying between them.

This chain links TRBV4-2 with TRBJ2-1; either TRBD1 or TRBD2 may supply D (5 bases each). The source material was peripheral blood, sampled in a trial of Ad26.COV2.S vaccine versus placebo. This clonotype was sampled from a person aged 18-65 years who received the Ad26.COV2.S COVID-19 vaccine or a placebo. The CDR3 here is CASSQGGQGNEQFF. The CDR3 DNA follows: TGTGCCAGCAGCCAAGGAGGGCAGGGCAATGAGCAGTTCTTC.